These T cell receptor beta chains were read from a single sample in a study of kidney transplant recipient with SARS-CoV-2 infection. One entry per CDR3 protein, called by TCRdb with MiXCR from the reads. The sample shows 200,000 to 250,000 distinct CDR3 sequences, around 26% of them seen only once. The sample consisted of a blood sample, taken at baseline and on approximately day 120 from a kidney transplant recipient. Receptor source: a male patient between 25 and 40 years old who had COVID-19 and was a kidney transplant recipient. Part of the T cells may come from the graft donor. CDR3s include the opening cysteine and the closing phenylalanine or tryptophan. Fields, in order: V gene, D gene, J gene, clone size, CDR3 DNA, CDR3 protein. The D gene is left open where the match is weak. The size of a clone is reported for some rows only, either as once, few or many, or as a class for expanded clones.

>TRBV30|TRBD1|TRBJ2-7|NA
TGTGCCTGGAGTCCCCATGGACAGGGGGCGAAGGGTTCTCACGAGCAGTACTTC
CAWSPHGQGAKGSHEQYF
>TRBV5-1|NA|TRBJ1-2|many
TGCGCCAGCATACCACGATCGGTTCGAAAGACCTATGGCTACACCTTC
CASIPRSVRKTYGYTF
>TRBV12-3/TRBV12-4|NA|TRBJ1-1|many
TGTGCCAGCAGTTTAATAGGGCGACCCGGAGCTTTCTTT
CASSLIGRPGAFF
>TRBV6-2/TRBV6-3|TRBD2|TRBJ2-1|many
TGTGCCAGCAGTTCCCGAAGGGGACTAGCCAATGAGCAGTTCTTC
CASSSRRGLANEQFF
>TRBV6-4|NA|TRBJ2-1|NA
TGTGCCAGCAGTGACCCGGGACTCGGGGTCGATGAGCAGTTCTTC
CASSDPGLGVDEQFF
>TRBV5-1|NA|TRBJ2-5|many
TGCGCCAGCAGCTTTCTGAAAGAGACCCAGTACTTC
CASSFLKETQYF
>TRBV5-3|NA|TRBJ1-2|many
TGTGCCAAATTGGAACCAGTGGTGAGAAAGACCTATGGCTACACCTTC
CAKLEPVVRKTYGYTF
>TRBV20-1|NA|TRBJ2-7|many
TGCAGTGCTTACGGGACAAAAGGACAGAAGCTCCTCCGCACCGCCTCCTACGAGCAGTACTTC
CSAYGTKGQKLLRTASYEQYF
>TRBV6-9|NA|TRBJ1-2|many
TGTGCCAGCAGTGACGTAGGGCCTTACGGAAAGACCTATGGCTACACCTTC
CASSDVGPYGKTYGYTF
>TRBV7-6|NA|TRBJ2-5|NA
TGTGCCAGCAGCCCCAGGGGCGAGACCCAGTACTTC
CASSPRGETQYF
>TRBV13|TRBD2|TRBJ2-5|few
TGTGCCAGCAGCTTAGGCCCTAGCGGGGGAGAGACCCAGTACTTC
CASSLGPSGGETQYF
>TRBV20-1|NA|TRBJ2-1|NA
TGCAGTGCCCATCGGGATTCCTTACTTTACAATGAGCAGTTCTTC
CSAHRDSLLYNEQFF
>TRBV4-1|NA|TRBJ1-4|many
TGCGCCAGCAGCCAAGAGAAGATCGGAAATGAAAAACTGTTTTTT
CASSQEKIGNEKLFF
>TRBV4-1|TRBD2|TRBJ2-4|few
TGCGCCAGCAGCCAATGGGGGGGCAAAAACATTCAGTACTTC
CASSQWGGKNIQYF
>TRBV10-1|NA|TRBJ2-5|many
TGCGCCAGCAGTGAGCGCAAAAAAAGCGGCCAAGAGACCCAGTACTTC
CASSERKKSGQETQYF
>TRBV3-1|TRBD1|TRBJ1-4|many
TGTGCCAGCAGGCCCGACAGGGGCGGCGGGAAACTGTTTTTT
CASRPDRGGGKLFF
>TRBV14|TRBD2|TRBJ2-2|many
TGTGCCAGCAGCACGACTAGCACGGTCACCGGGGAGCTGTTTTTT
CASSTTSTVTGELFF
>TRBV7-2|NA|TRBJ2-4|NA
TGTGCCAGCAGTTACGACAAAAACATTCAGTACTTC
CASSYDKNIQYF
>TRBV3-1|TRBD1|TRBJ2-6|many
TGTGCCAGCAGCCAGGGGGACAGCTTCTCTGGGGCCAACGTCCTGACTTTC
CASSQGDSFSGANVLTF
>TRBV5-1|NA|TRBJ2-3|NA
TGCGCCAGCAGAGTTCAGTGGGACGTAGGGGGGGATACGCAGTATTTT
CASRVQWDVGGDTQYF
>TRBV5-1|NA|TRBJ1-1|few
TGCGCCAGCAGCCCCCGGGGACGCCATAACACTGAAGCTTTCTTT
CASSPRGRHNTEAFF
>TRBV5-6|TRBD2|TRBJ2-7|many
TGTGCCAGCAGCTTGGTTTCTAGCGGGAGTAACGAGCAGTACTTC
CASSLVSSGSNEQYF
>TRBV6-5|TRBD2|TRBJ2-7|many
TGTGCCAGCAGGAACGGACTAGCGGGAGCCGTCTACGAGCAGTACTTC
CASRNGLAGAVYEQYF
>TRBV29-1|NA|TRBJ1-1|many
TGCAGCGTTGGAGGGGTGAACACTGAAGCTTTCTTT
CSVGGVNTEAFF
>TRBV11-3|NA|TRBJ2-3|few
TGTGCCAGCAGCTTAAGTGGAGCAGATACGCAGTATTTT
CASSLSGADTQYF
>TRBV20-1|TRBD2|TRBJ2-3|NA
TGCAGTGCTCCGCCCCGCGGGAGGTGGGTAGATACGCAGTATTTT
CSAPPRGRWVDTQYF
>TRBV2|NA|TRBJ1-1|many
TGTGCCAGCAGTAATTTAGGGGAAATGAACACTGAAGCTTTCTTT
CASSNLGEMNTEAFF
>TRBV4-3|TRBD1|TRBJ2-4|few
TGCGCCAGCAGCCAAACGCCGGGACAGGGCGTTGCCATTCAGTACTTC
CASSQTPGQGVAIQYF
>TRBV7-8|NA|TRBJ2-7|many
TGTGCCAGCAGCTTAGGGGCCGGGACTTCCTACGAGCAGTACTTC
CASSLGAGTSYEQYF
>TRBV11-3|TRBD2|TRBJ2-1|many
TGTGCCAGCAGCTTTGGACTAGCGGGGGGCGTTAATGAGCAGTTCTTC
CASSFGLAGGVNEQFF
>TRBV2|TRBD1|TRBJ1-1|many
TGTGCCAGCAGCGGGGACAGGCATGAAGCTTTCTTT
CASSGDRHEAFF
>TRBV6-2/TRBV6-3|NA|TRBJ1-2|NA
TGTGCCAGCAGTCCAACCTGCTGCATCGGAAAGACCTATGACTACACCTTC
CASSPTCCIGKTYDYTF
>TRBV3-1|NA|TRBJ1-1|many
TGTGCCAGCAGCTGCGTCTGTCCCATTTCAATTCGCACTGAAGCTTTCTTT
CASSCVCPISIRTEAFF
>TRBV24-1|TRBD2|TRBJ2-3|NA
TGTGCCACCAGTGATTTGGGGGGGGGGACAGATACGCAGTATTTT
CATSDLGGGTDTQYF
>TRBV19|TRBD1|TRBJ2-7|many
TGTGCCAGTAGTAGAGACAGGGTGGTACAGTACTTC
CASSRDRVVQYF
>TRBV4-3|TRBD2|TRBJ2-2|many
TGCGCCAGCAGCCAAGAGCTCCTAGCGGCCTTAAACACCGGGGAGCTGTTTTTT
CASSQELLAALNTGELFF
>TRBV14|NA|TRBJ1-3|many
TGTGCCAGCAGCCGGAGGCTCTCTGGAAACACCATATATTTT
CASSRRLSGNTIYF
>TRBV10-3|NA|TRBJ2-3|NA
TGTGCCATCAGTGAGCAGGGGATGGGAGACACAGATACGCAGTATTTT
CAISEQGMGDTDTQYF
>TRBV3-1|NA|TRBJ2-2|NA
TGTGCCAGCAGCTACCGGCATCCCATTTCAGGCTTGACCGGGGAGCTGTTTTTT
CASSYRHPISGLTGELFF
>TRBV9|TRBD2|TRBJ2-3|NA
TGTGCCAGCAGCCCCGGGGGAGGGTTTGCAGATACGCAGTATTTT
CASSPGGGFADTQYF
>TRBV20-1|TRBD1|TRBJ1-3|many
TGCAGTGCTAGACCGATACAGGGGGCAGGAAACACCATATATTTT
CSARPIQGAGNTIYF
>TRBV12-3/TRBV12-4|NA|TRBJ2-4|once
TGTGCCAGCACCTTCGGAGAGGCCAAAAACATTCAGTACTTC
CASTFGEAKNIQYF
>TRBV10-3|NA|TRBJ2-7|many
TGTGCCATCAGCAGGGTAAGGTACGAGCAGTACTTC
CAISRVRYEQYF
>TRBV5-8|NA|TRBJ1-2|few
TGTGCCAGCTTACCCGGTCATCCACGAAAGACCTATGGCTACACCTTC
CASLPGHPRKTYGYTF
>TRBV8-2|NA|TRBJ1-2|many
TGTGGCAGTAAGATTATTGATAGCCGAAAGACCTATGGCTACACCTTC
CGSKIIDSRKTYGYTF
>TRBV9|TRBD1|TRBJ1-2|many
TGTGCCAGCAGCACCCGGGACAGTCGGAAAATTGGGTATGGCTACACCTTC
CASSTRDSRKIGYGYTF
>TRBV6-5|TRBD1|TRBJ1-4|many
TGTGCCAGCAGTATACAGCAGGGGGCGCAGGGAAAACTGTTTTTT
CASSIQQGAQGKLFF
>TRBV6-1|NA|TRBJ2-7|few
TGTGCCAGCAGTGAACGGGGTGATAGCTCCTACGAGCAGTACTTC
CASSERGDSSYEQYF
>TRBV7-3|NA|TRBJ1-1|few
TGTGCCAACAGCTTAACGGGGGGGACTGAAGCTTTCTTT
CANSLTGGTEAFF
>TRBV6-4|NA|TRBJ1-2|NA
TGTGCCAGCAGTAGCGACCGCTCACACGGAGAGACCTATGGCTACACCTTC
CASSSDRSHGETYGYTF
>TRBV5-8|NA|TRBJ2-3|few
TGTGCCAGCAGCCTCCCCTGGTCTACCTCCACAGATACGCAGTATTTT
CASSLPWSTSTDTQYF
>TRBV6-9|NA|TRBJ1-2|many
TGTGCCAGCAGTCCTTGTTCGCCTTACGGAAAGACCTATGGCTACACCTTC
CASSPCSPYGKTYGYTF
>TRBV28|TRBD1|TRBJ2-6|many
TGTGCCAGCAGTAAGGACAGGGTGTCTGGGGCCAACGTCCTGACTTTC
CASSKDRVSGANVLTF
>TRBV21-1|NA|TRBJ2-3|NA
TGTGCCAGCAGGGACATCCCAGCTACAGTCATGCAAGATACGCAGTATTTT
CASRDIPATVMQDTQYF
>TRBV6-2/TRBV6-3|NA|TRBJ1-2|many
TGTGCCAGCAGTTATAGGGTCTGCATCGGAAAGACCTATGGCTACACCTTC
CASSYRVCIGKTYGYTF
>TRBV16|NA|TRBJ1-2|many
TGTGCCAGCAGCCGCAATCAGGTCGTTAGAAAGACCTATGGCTACACCTTC
CASSRNQVVRKTYGYTF
>TRBV20-1|NA|TRBJ2-7|many
TGCAGTGCTCATCAGGGGTTCGCCCCCTACGAGCAGTACTTC
CSAHQGFAPYEQYF
>TRBV19|NA|TRBJ1-5|many
TGTGCCAGTAGTACGGGGGGCAGGCAGCCCCAGCATTTT
CASSTGGRQPQHF
>TRBV5-3|NA|TRBJ1-4|NA
TGTGCCAGAAGCTGGTTGTGGGGGCTTAGTGAAAAACTGTTTTTT
CARSWLWGLSEKLFF